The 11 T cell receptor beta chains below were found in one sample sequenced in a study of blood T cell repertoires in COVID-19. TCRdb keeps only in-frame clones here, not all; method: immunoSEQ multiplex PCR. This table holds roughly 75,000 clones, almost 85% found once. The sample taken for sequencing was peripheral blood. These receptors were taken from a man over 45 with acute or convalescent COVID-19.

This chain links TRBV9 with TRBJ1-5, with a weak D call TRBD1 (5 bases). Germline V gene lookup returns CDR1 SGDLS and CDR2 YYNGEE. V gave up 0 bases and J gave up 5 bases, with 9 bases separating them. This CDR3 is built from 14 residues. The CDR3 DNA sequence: TGTGCCAGCAGCGTAGGAAAAGGGGATCAGCCCCAGCATTTT. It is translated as CASSVGKGDQPQHF.

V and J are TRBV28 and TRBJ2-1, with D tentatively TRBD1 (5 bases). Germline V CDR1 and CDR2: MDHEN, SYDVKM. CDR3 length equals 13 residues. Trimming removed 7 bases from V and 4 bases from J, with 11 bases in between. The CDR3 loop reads CASMGLQYNEQFF. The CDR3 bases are TGTGCCAGCATGGGGCTACAGTACAATGAGCAGTTCTTC.

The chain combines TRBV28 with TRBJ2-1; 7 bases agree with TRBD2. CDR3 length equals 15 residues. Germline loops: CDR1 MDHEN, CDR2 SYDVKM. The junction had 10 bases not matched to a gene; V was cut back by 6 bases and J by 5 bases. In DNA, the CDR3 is TGTGCCAGCAGATCTTCTAGCGGACCGGACAATGAGCAGTTCTTC. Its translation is CASRSSSGPDNEQFF.

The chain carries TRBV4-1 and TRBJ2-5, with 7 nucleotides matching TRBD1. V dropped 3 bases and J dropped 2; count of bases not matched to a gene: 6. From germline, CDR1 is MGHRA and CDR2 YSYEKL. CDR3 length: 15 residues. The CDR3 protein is CASSQGDRVQETQYF. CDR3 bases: TGCGCCAGCAGCCAGGGAGACAGGGTTCAAGAGACCCAGTACTTC.

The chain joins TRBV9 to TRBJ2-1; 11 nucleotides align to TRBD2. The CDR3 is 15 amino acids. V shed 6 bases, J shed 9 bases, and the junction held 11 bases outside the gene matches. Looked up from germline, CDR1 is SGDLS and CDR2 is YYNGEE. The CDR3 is CASTPTSGVIGEQFF. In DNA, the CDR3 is TGTGCCAGCACCCCGACTAGCGGGGTTATCGGTGAGCAGTTCTTC.

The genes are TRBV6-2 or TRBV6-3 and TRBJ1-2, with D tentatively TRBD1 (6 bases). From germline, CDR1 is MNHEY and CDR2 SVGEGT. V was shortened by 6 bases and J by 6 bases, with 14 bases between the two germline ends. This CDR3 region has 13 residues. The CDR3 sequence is CASSLTGFDGYTF. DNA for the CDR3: TGTGCCAGCAGCTTGACAGGCTTCGATGGCTACACCTTC.

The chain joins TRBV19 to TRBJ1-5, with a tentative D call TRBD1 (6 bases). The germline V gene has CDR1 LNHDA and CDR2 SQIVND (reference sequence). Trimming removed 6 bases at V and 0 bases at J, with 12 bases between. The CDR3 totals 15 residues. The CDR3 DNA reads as TGTGCCAGTAGAGGGGGGGGTTATAGCAATCAGCCCCAGCATTTT. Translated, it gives CASRGGGYSNQPQHF.

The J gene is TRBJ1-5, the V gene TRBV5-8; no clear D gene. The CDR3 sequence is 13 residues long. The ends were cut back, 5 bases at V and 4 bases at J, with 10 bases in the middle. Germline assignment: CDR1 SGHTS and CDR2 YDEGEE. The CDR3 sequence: CASSRNRNQPQHF. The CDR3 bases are TGTGCCAGCAGTCGTAACAGAAATCAGCCCCAGCATTTT.

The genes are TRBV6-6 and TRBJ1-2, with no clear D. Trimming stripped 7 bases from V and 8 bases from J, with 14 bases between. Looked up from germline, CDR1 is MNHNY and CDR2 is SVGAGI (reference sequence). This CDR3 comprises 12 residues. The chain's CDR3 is CASNRPLGGYTF. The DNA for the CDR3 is TGTGCCAGCAACCGCCCCCTCGGGGGCTACACCTTC.

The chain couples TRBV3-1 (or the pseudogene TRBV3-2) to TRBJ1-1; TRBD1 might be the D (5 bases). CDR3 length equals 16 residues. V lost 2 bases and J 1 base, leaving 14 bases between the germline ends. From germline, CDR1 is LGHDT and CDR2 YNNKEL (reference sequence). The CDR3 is CASSQLGGRSNTEAFF. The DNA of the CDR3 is TGTGCCAGCAGCCAACTGGGGGGTCGGTCGAACACTGAAGCTTTCTTT.

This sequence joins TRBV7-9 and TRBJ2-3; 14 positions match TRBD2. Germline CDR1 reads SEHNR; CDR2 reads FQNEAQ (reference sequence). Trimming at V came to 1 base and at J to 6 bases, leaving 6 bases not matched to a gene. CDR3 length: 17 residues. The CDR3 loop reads CASSLGGLAGVLDTQYF. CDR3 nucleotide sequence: TGTGCCAGCAGCTTAGGGGGACTAGCGGGAGTATTGGATACGCAGTATTTT.